This TCR beta chain was retrieved from a study of Graves' ophthalmopathy and Graves' hyperthyroidism. Looking at the study overall: Peripheral blood collection took place at initial diagnosis, before any treatment.

Transcripts of RNA were the source for amplifying TCR beta CDR3 regions. The library came from an HTBI-primed first-round RT-PCR and a second-round multiplex PCR. A single record per CDR3 protein comes from TCRdb applying MiXCR to the multiplex PCR reads. The top ten clones hold more than 2.5% of a sample with more than 550,000 distinct CDR3 sequences, about two fifths of them seen once. This clonotype has a count of ten or more. As yet, its antigen is unknown. The junction departs from germline at one end; a sequencing error may be responsible. Study observations and caveats: Sensitivity of approximately 88% and specificity of nearly 82% were achieved when a 13-signature model separated ophthalmopathy from stable hyperthyroidism.

The sequenced sample consisted of peripheral blood. This receptor was taken from an adult man with Graves' ophthalmopathy.

The CDR3 loop reads CASSLVGSYGYTF. CDR3 nucleotide sequence: TGTGCCAGCAGCTTAGTTGGCAGCTATGGCTACACCTTC. The J gene is TRBJ1-2, the V gene TRBV12-3 or TRBV12-4; D is unresolved. This CDR3 contains 13 residues.